These T cell receptor beta chains were read from a single sample in a study of cytomegalovirus exposure and HLA in healthy donors. Clones were read by immunoSEQ multiplex PCR, and TCRdb kept only the in-frame ones, dropping some. The profile covers about 130,000 clones, with 80% to 90% appearing a single time and about 3.5% taken by the ten largest. Sequenced material: PBMCs. The source of these receptors is a woman aged 40-49 years in good health and CMV-seropositive. Each CDR3 is given with its conserved first and last residue. D genes are given only for firm matches. Clone size appears in some rows only: once, few, many, or a class for an expanded clone.

size | J | V | D | CDR3 | DNA
. | TRBJ2-3 | TRBV7-8 | . | CASSYKRVHGDTQYF | TGTGCCAGCAGCTATAAGAGGGTTCATGGAGATACGCAGTATTTT
. | TRBJ1-5 | TRBV6-4 | TRBD1 | CASSPTGVDQPQHF | TGTGCCAGCAGTCCGACAGGGGTTGATCAGCCCCAGCATTTT
. | TRBJ1-3 | TRBV7-9 | . | CASSLQGPSGNTIYF | TGTGCCAGCAGCTTACAGGGGCCATCTGGAAACACCATATATTTT
once | TRBJ1-1 | TRBV5-4 | . | CASSLTRNTEAFF | TGTGCCAGCAGCTTAACCAGAAACACTGAAGCTTTCTTT
. | TRBJ1-5 | TRBV7-2 | TRBD1 | CASSLGPGQSNQPQHF | TGTGCCAGCAGCTTAGGGCCGGGACAGAGCAATCAGCCCCAGCATTTT
. | TRBJ2-7 | TRBV28 | TRBD2 | CASSLLAGLNYEQYF | TGTGCCAGCAGTTTACTAGCGGGACTGAACTACGAGCAGTACTTC
. | TRBJ1-2 | TRBV29-1 | TRBD1 | CSVWGQTYYGYTF | TGCAGCGTGTGGGGACAGACTTACTATGGCTACACCTTC
few | TRBJ2-1 | TRBV7-7 | TRBD2 | CASSLGTSGSNNEQFF | TGTGCTAGCAGCTTAGGGACTAGCGGGAGTAATAATGAGCAGTTCTTC
. | TRBJ1-1 | TRBV19 | TRBD1 | CASSIGRDRGRGAEAFF | TGTGCCAGTAGTATAGGCCGGGACAGGGGACGTGGGGCTGAAGCTTTCTTT
. | TRBJ1-1 | TRBV7-9 | . | CASSLGAVNMNTEAFF | TGTGCCAGCAGCTTAGGGGCAGTGAATATGAACACTGAAGCTTTCTTT
once | TRBJ1-1 | TRBV10-3 | . | CAISADRNTEAFF | TGTGCCATCAGCGCGGACAGGAACACTGAAGCTTTCTTT
. | TRBJ1-2 | TRBV14 | . | CASSQEGGAQSYGYTF | TGTGCCAGCAGCCAAGAGGGAGGGGCGCAGAGCTATGGCTACACCTTC
. | TRBJ2-2 | TRBV9 | . | CASSVDRANTGELFF | TGTGCCAGCAGCGTAGACAGGGCTAACACCGGGGAGCTGTTTTTT
. | TRBJ2-3 | TRBV7-9 | . | CASSLTAADTDTQYF | TGTGCCAGCAGCTTAACAGCTGCCGACACAGATACGCAGTATTTT
few | TRBJ1-3 | TRBV29-1 | . | CSVENSPGNTIYF | TGCAGCGTTGAAAACAGCCCTGGAAACACCATATATTTT
. | TRBJ2-5 | TRBV28 | TRBD1 | CASSADRGGQETQYF | TGTGCCAGCAGTGCGGACAGGGGAGGACAAGAGACCCAGTACTTC
. | TRBJ2-1 | TRBV25-1 | . | CASSVGSPDEQFF | TGTGCCAGCAGTGTGGGCTCGCCCGATGAGCAGTTCTTC
. | TRBJ1-2 | TRBV10-3 | TRBD1 | CAISESGDSYGYTF | TGTGCCATCAGTGAGTCGGGGGACAGCTATGGCTACACCTTC
. | TRBJ2-7 | TRBV5-6 | TRBD2 | CASSPPTSGSDEQYF | TGTGCCAGCAGCCCGCCGACTAGCGGGAGCGACGAGCAGTACTTC
. | TRBJ1-2 | TRBV7-9 | . | CASSFDTDYYGYTF | TGTGCCAGCAGCTTCGACACGGATTACTATGGCTACACCTTC
. | TRBJ2-7 | TRBV11-2 | TRBD2 | CASSLATSGSREQYF | TGTGCCAGCAGCTTAGCGACTAGCGGGAGTCGCGAGCAGTACTTC
. | TRBJ2-7 | TRBV28 | TRBD1 | CASSAQGERYEQYF | TGTGCCAGCAGTGCACAGGGGGAAAGATACGAGCAGTACTTC
. | TRBJ2-7 | TRBV11-3 | TRBD2 | CASSFGGDYEQYF | TGTGCCAGCAGCTTTGGGGGGGACTACGAGCAGTACTTC